This T cell receptor beta chain stems from a study of Graves' ophthalmopathy and Graves' hyperthyroidism. Study-level findings and limits: Thyroid clonotypes that were expanded above 0.001 frequency mostly also appeared in blood.

RNA transcripts were the source from which TCR beta CDR3 regions were amplified. HTBI primers were used in a first-round RT-PCR, which preceded a second-round multiplex PCR. A single record per CDR3 protein comes from TCRdb applying MiXCR to the multiplex PCR reads. This sample carries under 250,000 distinct CDR3 sequences, 25% to 30% of them seen once, and the ten largest clones take around 10%. The CDR3 contains 14 residues. CDR1 is SGHVS, CDR2 FQNEAQ, per germline. The germline V and J ends were trimmed by 2 bases and 5 bases, with 12 bases remaining between them. This clonotype came up many times. Its antigen is unidentified.

This receptor was taken from a man aged 50-60 years with Graves' ophthalmopathy. Sequences were obtained from peripheral blood. This chain joins TRBV7-8 and TRBJ2-5; tentatively, D is TRBD2 (6 bases). The chain's CDR3 is CASSLQLAGETQYF. CDR3 DNA sequence: TGTGCCAGCAGCTTACAACTAGCCGGCGAGACCCAGTACTTC.